The 5 T cell receptor beta chains reported below all come from one sample, sequenced in a study of T and B cells in COVID-19 patients. TRB rearrangements were amplified by multiplex PCR with BIOMED2 TRB-A/B primers. TCRdb called the multiplex PCR reads again in MiXCR, with one record for every CDR3 protein. The sample lists approximately 16,000 distinct CDR3 sequences; about 26% were seen once. TRB was amplified from roughly 250-500 ng of blood genomic DNA. The material sequenced was blood. These receptors all stem from a human donor who had recovered from COVID-19.

By its share, this clonotype is medium-sized. The chain joins TRBV29-1 to TRBJ1-4; D is undetermined. From germline, CDR1 is SQVTM and CDR2 ANQGSEA. V was cut by 7 bases and J by 7 bases, with 7 bases left in between. The CDR3 runs 10 residues. The CDR3 DNA sequence: TGCAGCGCCGGAGGTGAAAAACTGTTTTTT. Translation gives CSAGGEKLFF.

Comments on this clonotype: Being one base from a much bigger clone, this may be a read error. This chain joins TRBV27 and TRBJ1-2; no definite D call. The germline V and J ends were trimmed by 6 bases and 6 bases, with 20 bases remaining between them. The CDR3 consists of 15 residues. Looked up from germline, CDR1 is MNHEY and CDR2 is SMNVEV (reference sequence). CDR3 sequence (DNA): TGTGCCAGCAGCACCAAGCCCCTGCGGTTTGATGGCTACACCTTC. Encoded protein: CASSTKPLRFDGYTF.

By share, this clonotype counts as medium-sized. The chain combines TRBV27 with TRBJ2-2, with D possibly being TRBD2 (6 bases). Germline values: CDR1 MNHEY, CDR2 SMNVEV (reference sequence). The CDR3 is made up of 14 amino acids. V lost 5 bases, J lost 7 bases, and 14 bases lay in between. The CDR3 loop reads CASSLGGAHGELFF. The CDR3 nucleotides read TGTGCCAGCAGTCTAGGAGGGGCTCACGGGGAGCTGTTTTTT.

This clonotype is termed medium-sized. V is TRBV6-4 and J is TRBJ2-3, with D perhaps TRBD2 (7 bases). The CDR3 is made up of 13 amino acids. Trimming took off 7 bases at V and 9 bases at J, with 17 bases between the two ends. CDR1 is MRHNA and CDR2 is SNTAGT in the germline V gene. CDR3 residues: CASKGGRGETQYF. The DNA for the CDR3 is TGTGCCAGCAAGGGGGGGCGAGGGGAAACGCAGTATTTT.

The chain uses TRBV5-1 and TRBJ2-1; 14 nucleotides agree with TRBD2. The CDR3 sequence is 16 residues long. The germline V gene has CDR1 SGHRS and CDR2 YFSETQ. With V trimmed by 4 bases and J by 8 bases, 8 bases remained unmatched. CDR3 bases: TGCGCCAGCAGCACGGGACTAGCGGGAGAAGTGGATGAGCAGTTCTTC. Amino acid sequence: CASSTGLAGEVDEQFF.